Listed below are T cell receptor beta chains from one sample, sequenced in a study of yellow fever vaccine responses in identical twins. MiXCR, applied by TCRdb to the RT-PCR reads, yields one record per CDR3 protein. This table holds about 34,000 distinct CDR3 sequences, 50% to 65% found once. This material consisted of T cells from blood (PBMCs), unsorted or a sorted subset (not recorded which), taken before or after yellow fever vaccination (not recorded which). These receptors came from a woman under 30 who received the yellow fever vaccine. Both conserved end residues are part of each CDR3. A D gene is named only where the DNA matches it firmly. For some rows the clone size is stated as once, few or many, or as a class when expanded; others skip it.

abundance,d_gene,j_gene,v_gene,CDR3nt,CDR3aa
.,.,TRBJ2-7,TRBV11-3,TGTGCCAGCAGCTTAGACCCCTGGGACTACGAGCAGTACTTC,CASSLDPWDYEQYF
.,.,TRBJ1-1,TRBV12-3/TRBV12-4,TGTGCCAGCAGTTTAAGGGGCACGCCTGAAGCTTTCTTT,CASSLRGTPEAFF
.,.,TRBJ2-7,TRBV2,TGTGCCAGCAGTGCGGGGACTCCATCCTACGAGCAGTACTTC,CASSAGTPSYEQYF
.,.,TRBJ2-3,TRBV3-1,TGTGCCAGCAGCCAAGTCAGTATGGGTAGCACAGATACGCAGTATTTT,CASSQVSMGSTDTQYF
few,.,TRBJ2-1,TRBV20-1,TGCAGTGCTAGATTTCACCATAGCGCCCTAGGAAATGAGCAGTTCTTC,CSARFHHSALGNEQFF
.,TRBD2,TRBJ2-3,TRBV4-3,TGCGCCAGCAGCCAGGGGACTAGCGGGGGACGGTGGTCGCAGTATTTT,CASSQGTSGGRWSQYF
.,.,TRBJ1-1,TRBV6-1,TGTGCCAGCGGGTCCCAAACGGCCGAGGAAGCTTTCTTT,CASGSQTAEEAFF
.,.,TRBJ1-1,TRBV2,TGTGCCAGCACAGGGGACTACACTGAAGCTTTCTTT,CASTGDYTEAFF
once,.,TRBJ2-7,TRBV11-2,TGTGCCAGCAGCTTAGCTCGCGAGCAGTACTTC,CASSLAREQYF
few,TRBD1,TRBJ2-1,TRBV7-9,TGTGCCAGCAGCCTCGGACAGGTCTATGAGCAGTTCTTC,CASSLGQVYEQFF
.,.,TRBJ1-1,TRBV4-1,TGCGCCAGCAGCCATCGGACCAGGGACACTGAAGCTTTCTTT,CASSHRTRDTEAFF
.,.,TRBJ1-1,TRBV27,TGTGCCAGCAGTTCCAGGGTTGAGAATGAAGCTTTCTTT,CASSSRVENEAFF
.,TRBD1,TRBJ1-1,TRBV29-1,TGCAGCGCCCGACAGGGCGTTGAAGCTTTCTTT,CSARQGVEAFF
once,.,TRBJ2-3,TRBV5-1,TGCGCCAGCAGACCGACGGAACTCCTGACAGATACGCAGTATTTT,CASRPTELLTDTQYF
.,TRBD1,TRBJ1-4,TRBV2,TGTGCCAGCAGCGGGAACAGGGGAACTAATGAAAAACTGTTTTTT,CASSGNRGTNEKLFF
.,.,TRBJ1-3,TRBV5-6,TGTGCCAGCAGCTTGGTCGGACAGTATGTTTTT,CASSLVGQYVF
.,.,TRBJ2-7,TRBV28,TGTGCCAGCAGTTTAACAGGGTGGTCCTACGAGCAGTACTTC,CASSLTGWSYEQYF
few,TRBD1,TRBJ1-1,TRBV11-2,TGTGCCAGCAGCCCCGGACAGGGTAACACTGAAGCTTTCTTT,CASSPGQGNTEAFF
.,TRBD2,TRBJ2-1,TRBV5-1,TGCGCCAGCCAAGGGACTAAAATTAATGAGCAGTTCTTC,CASQGTKINEQFF
.,.,TRBJ2-1,TRBV18,TGTGCCAGCTCACCAGACAGGCTGAGCTCCTACAATGAGCAGTTCTTC,CASSPDRLSSYNEQFF
few,.,TRBJ1-1,TRBV4-2,TGTGCCAGCAGCCCGAGGGCAACGGGGGGGAACACTGAAGCTTTCTTT,CASSPRATGGNTEAFF
.,.,TRBJ2-3,TRBV4-2,TGTGCCAGCAGCCAGGAAGCGGCCCTTAGCACAGATACGCAGTATTTT,CASSQEAALSTDTQYF
.,.,TRBJ2-3,TRBV2,TGTGCCAGCAGTCTCCGACCAGGCACAGATACGCAGTATTTT,CASSLRPGTDTQYF
few,.,TRBJ2-2,TRBV24-1,TGTGCCACCAGTGATGAAAGGGTATCTGGGGAGCTGTTTTTT,CATSDERVSGELFF
medium-sized,TRBD1,TRBJ1-1,TRBV5-1,TGCGCCAGCAGCCCAAGGACAGGAAACACTGAAGCTTTCTTT,CASSPRTGNTEAFF
.,.,TRBJ2-2,TRBV7-8,TGTGCCAGCAGCTTAACACATATGACAAAGAACACCGGGGAGCTGTTTTTT,CASSLTHMTKNTGELFF
few,.,TRBJ2-1,TRBV13,TGTGCCAGCCTGCGGGACTTACCCAATGAGCAGTTCTTC,CASLRDLPNEQFF
once,TRBD1,TRBJ2-1,TRBV5-5,TGTGCCAGCAGCCCTGACAGGGTCCTTATCAATGAGCAGTTCTTC,CASSPDRVLINEQFF
.,.,TRBJ1-1,TRBV18,TGTGCCAGCTCGCCGCTTGGCGGGGGGACTGAAGCTTTCTTT,CASSPLGGGTEAFF
once,TRBD2,TRBJ2-1,TRBV2,TGTGCCAGCAGTGAAGCGGGAGGGCGGAATGAGCAGTTCTTC,CASSEAGGRNEQFF
.,.,TRBJ1-1,TRBV29-1,TGCAGCGTCCAGCAGAACACTGAAGCTTTCTTT,CSVQQNTEAFF
.,TRBD1,TRBJ2-7,TRBV5-6,TGTGCCAGCAGCTTAGGGACAGGGACCTACGAGCAGTACTTC,CASSLGTGTYEQYF
.,TRBD2,TRBJ2-1,TRBV11-2,TGTGCCAGCAGCTTAGTAGCGGGAGCAAGAAATGAGCAGTTCTTC,CASSLVAGARNEQFF
.,.,TRBJ1-1,TRBV18,TGTGCCAGCAGCCCCCAGGGTAATACTGAAGCTTTCTTT,CASSPQGNTEAFF
.,.,TRBJ2-7,TRBV3-1,TGTGCCAGCAGCTCCGTTCACGAGCAGTACTTC,CASSSVHEQYF
few,TRBD2,TRBJ2-5,TRBV2,TGTGCCAGCAGTGTCAGAGCGGGAGACACCGAGACCCAGTACTTC,CASSVRAGDTETQYF
few,TRBD1,TRBJ2-7,TRBV7-4,TGTGCCAGCAGCTCGCCTATTACAGGGGGGTACGAGCAGTACTTC,CASSSPITGGYEQYF
.,TRBD2,TRBJ2-5,TRBV20-1,TGCAGTGCTACAGCGGGGGGGCGAGAGACCCAGTACTTC,CSATAGGRETQYF
.,TRBD1,TRBJ2-3,TRBV13,TGTGCCAGTAAGGGACAGGTACGGGGCCCAGATACGCAGTATTTT,CASKGQVRGPDTQYF
once,.,TRBJ1-1,TRBV11-3,TGTGCCAGCAGCTTACGGGGCGGGGGGGTCGCTTTCTTT,CASSLRGGGVAFF
once,.,TRBJ1-2,TRBV7-6,TGTGCCAGCAGCTCCACAGCTAACTATGGCTACACCTTC,CASSSTANYGYTF
few,.,TRBJ2-1,TRBV7-9,TGTGCCAGCAGCTTAGAAGGAACCTACAATGAGCAGTTCTTC,CASSLEGTYNEQFF
.,.,TRBJ2-2,TRBV4-1,TGCGCCAGCAGCCAAGAGGGGTTGGGATGGAACACCGGGGAGCTGTTTTTT,CASSQEGLGWNTGELFF
.,.,TRBJ1-1,TRBV18,TGTGCCAGCTCGTTGGACGGGGCCGAAGCTTTCTTT,CASSLDGAEAFF
few,TRBD1,TRBJ2-7,TRBV11-2,TGTGCCAGCAGCTTAGGCAGGGGGCCGTGGGAGCAGTACTTC,CASSLGRGPWEQYF
.,.,TRBJ2-2,TRBV2,TGTGCCAGCAGTGAAGACTTGAACACCGGGGAGCTGTTTTTT,CASSEDLNTGELFF